The following is a T cell receptor (beta chain) sequence with its context. Its specificity is unknown. This record comes from a study of CD4 T cells in relation to SARS-CoV-2 and coronaviruses. In the study overall: No peptide or an HIV-1 Nef peptide pool served as negative control.

Study findings and constraints: Each donor contributed either pre-pandemic or post-infection samples, not both.

Unexposed donor CD4+ T cells date from 2011-2018, before the COVID-19 pandemic. After about 10 days of culture, CD4+ T cells were isolated. Cells permitting, SARS-CoV-2 S/N and four cold-coronavirus spikes were tested on unexposed-donor CD4+ T cells. Cultures held some 1.8 million PBMCs per well with about 10 IU/ml IL-2. Clones were read by immunoSEQ multiplex PCR, and TCRdb kept only the in-frame ones, dropping some. The table records 20,000 or so clones, more than 70% of them present only once. The sequenced sample was CD4+ T cells from PBMCs, cultured in vitro. The TCR originated in a human donor in good health.

The CDR3, as DNA: TGTGCCATCAGCGGTACCGGAGATAACTATGGCTACACCTTC. It yields the protein CAISGTGDNYGYTF. The chain joins TRBV10-3 to TRBJ1-2, with D unresolved. The V gene's germline CDR1 is ENHRY and CDR2 SYGVKD. Between the trimmed V and J ends, which lost 6 bases and 1 base, there was a span of 12 bases. This CDR3 region has 14 residues.